The following is a T cell receptor beta chain sequence with its context. The PCR was carried out with 60 Vbeta primers and 13 Jbeta primers. This table comes from immunoSEQ multiplex PCR, and its TCRdb copy is limited to in-frame clones, with some not included. This sample yields approximately 150,000 clones, of which roughly 70% are seen a single time; less than 3.5% belongs to the top ten. This specimen comes from a study of cytomegalovirus exposure and HLA in healthy donors. The ends were cut back, 3 bases at V and 3 bases at J, with 13 bases in the middle. CDR1 MNHEY and CDR2 SMNVEV come from the germline V gene (reference sequence). CDR3 length equals 15 residues.

This sequence originates from a woman aged 35 to 49 in good health and CMV-seropositive. The sequencing input was PBMCs. The genes are TRBV27 and TRBJ2-3, with D tentatively TRBD2 (5 bases). In DNA, the CDR3 is TGTGCCAGCAGTTTTTTCCCGGGGTGGACAGATACGCAGTATTTT. Its protein is CASSFFPGWTDTQYF.